These 16 T cell receptor beta chains originate from one sample sequenced in a study of T cell changes during pregnancy in multiple sclerosis. Profiling relied on immunoSEQ multiplex PCR, and the TCRdb table lists in-frame clones only, not all of them. The data hold 90,000 to 95,000 clones, with roughly 91% observed a single time. Sequences were derived from peripheral blood, sampled in the first trimester of pregnancy. The receptors shown here come from a female donor with multiple sclerosis, enrolled in a pregnancy study.

The chain recombines TRBV7-2 with TRBJ1-5; 7 nucleotides agree with TRBD1. The CDR3 is 14 amino acids. CDR1 SGHTA and CDR2 FQGNSA come from the germline V gene. The V segment lost 2 bases and the J segment 4 bases; nucleotides outside the gene matches: 2. CDR3 amino acids: CASSLKQGNQPQHF. The DNA for the CDR3 is TGTGCCAGCAGCTTAAAACAGGGGAATCAGCCCCAGCATTTT. Looking up the rest from reference TRBV7-2 and TRBJ1-5 gives the full variable domain: GAGVSQSPSNKVTEKGKDVELRCDPISGHTALYWYRQSLGQGLEFLIYFQGNSAPDKSGLPSDRFSAERTGGSVSTLTIQRTQQEDSAVYLCASSLKQGNQPQHFGDGTRLSIL.

J is TRBJ2-1 and V is TRBV6-5, with 10 positions matching TRBD2. Per the germline V gene, CDR1 is MNHEY and CDR2 is SVGAGI. The V and J ends lost 7 bases and 4 bases, in that order; junction bases with no gene match: 7. This CDR3 is built from 15 residues. The CDR3 protein is CASKASGGRYNEQFF. CDR3 DNA sequence: TGTGCCAGCAAAGCTAGCGGGGGCCGTTACAATGAGCAGTTCTTC.

This chain's CDR3 is CASSPQAGPSPLHF. The CDR3 region has the DNA TGTGCCAGCAGCCCCCAAGCAGGGCCCTCACCCCTCCACTTT. This sequence joins TRBV9 and TRBJ1-6; tentatively, D is TRBD1 (5 bases). Germline loops: CDR1 SGDLS, CDR2 YYNGEE. Between the trimmed V and J ends, which lost 4 bases and 10 bases, there was a span of 15 bases. The CDR3 has 14 amino acids.

This rearrangement joins TRBV19 to TRBJ2-3; 9 positions match TRBD1. This CDR3 spans 16 amino acids. CDR1 is LNHDA, CDR2 SQIVND, per germline (reference sequence). The trim removed 5 bases at V and 6 bases at J, leaving 12 bases unmatched. The CDR3: CASSQRPGQGMDTQYF. CDR3 in DNA: TGTGCCAGTAGTCAAAGACCGGGACAGGGAATGGATACGCAGTATTTT.

This CDR3 is CASSVDSSPSTGELFF. In DNA form, the CDR3 reads TGTGCCAGCAGCGTAGATAGTAGCCCGAGCACCGGGGAGCTGTTTTTT. The J gene is TRBJ2-2, the V gene TRBV9; the D is unclear. Germline V gene data show CDR1 as SGDLS and CDR2 as YYNGEE. CDR3 length equals 16 residues. With 0 bases removed from V and 4 bases from J, the gap between germline ends came to 13 bases.

The gene calls are TRBV6-1 and TRBJ2-1, with 8 positions matching TRBD1. The CDR3 is 14 amino acids. V was pared by 7 bases and J by 2 bases, with 4 bases of the junction left unmatched. From germline, CDR1 is MNHNS and CDR2 SASEGT. The chain's CDR3 is CASIGQGPYNEQFF. In DNA form, the CDR3 reads TGTGCCAGCATTGGACAGGGACCCTACAATGAGCAGTTCTTC.

The rearrangement uses TRBV28 and TRBJ1-6; TRBD1 might be the D (5 bases). The V end was cut by 5 bases, the J end by 9 bases, with 14 bases between. Per germline, CDR1 MDHEN and CDR2 SYDVKM. There are 14 residues in the CDR3. CDR3 in amino acids: CASSGDGALSPLHF. The DNA of the CDR3 is TGTGCCAGCAGTGGGGATGGGGCGCTTTCACCCCTCCACTTT.

This rearrangement joins TRBV5-6 to TRBJ2-5, with TRBD1 identical over 7 bases. The CDR3 consists of 14 residues. Germline CDR1 and CDR2: SGHDT and YYEEEE. V lost 2 bases to trimming and J lost 6 bases; unmatched junction nucleotides: 7. CDR3 sequence: CASSFGQVMKTQYF. The CDR3 DNA is TGTGCCAGCAGCTTTGGACAGGTCATGAAGACCCAGTACTTC.

This sequence joins TRBV5-5 and TRBJ2-1; the match to TRBD2 covers 14 bases. The length of the CDR3 is 18 residues. V was pared by 4 bases and J by 5 bases, with 11 bases of the junction left unmatched. CDR1 and CDR2 (germline): SGHKS, YYEKEE (reference sequence). Here the CDR3 reads CASSQRLAGGPVHNEQFF. The CDR3 nucleotides read TGTGCCAGCAGCCAGCGACTAGCGGGGGGGCCAGTCCACAATGAGCAGTTCTTC.

The chain joins TRBV5-1 to TRBJ2-5; 10 nucleotides align to TRBD1. With V trimmed by 3 bases and J by 5 bases, 10 bases remained unmatched. This CDR3 region has 16 residues. The germline CDR1 and CDR2 sequences are SGHRS and YFSETQ. The CDR3 coding sequence is TGCGCCAGCAGCTGGGCCGGGACAGGGGAAGGTGAGACCCAGTACTTC. Its protein is CASSWAGTGEGETQYF.

V is TRBV7-9 and J is TRBJ2-2; 8 bases agree with TRBD2. Per germline, CDR1 SEHNR and CDR2 FQNEAQ (reference sequence). J gave up 0 bases and V 1 base, and 10 bases lay outside the gene matches. This CDR3 spans 19 amino acids. The CDR3 DNA reads as TGTGCCAGCAGCTTAGTTGCTGGGGCAGCGGGAGCGAACACCGGGGAGCTGTTTTTT. Translation gives CASSLVAGAAGANTGELFF.

The chain carries TRBV2 and TRBJ1-4; D gene uncertain. Germline assignment: CDR1 SNHLY and CDR2 FYNNEI. The V gene lost 4 bases and the J gene lost 6 bases, with 9 bases spanning the gap. The CDR3 is made up of 13 amino acids. The CDR3 reads CASSGRHDEKLFF. The CDR3 DNA is TGTGCCAGCAGTGGGCGGCACGATGAAAAACTGTTTTTT.

This clone has a single count. This chain uses TRBV5-4 with TRBJ2-3, with D hard to call. Germline V CDR1 and CDR2: SGHNT, YYREEE (reference sequence). The CDR3 runs 15 residues. Trimming pared 4 bases from V and 0 bases from J, leaving 12 bases between. The CDR3 loop is CASSVGHPSTDTQYF. The CDR3 nucleotides read TGTGCCAGCAGCGTTGGGCACCCTAGCACAGATACGCAGTATTTT.

This clone has a single count. This sequence joins TRBV2 and TRBJ1-1; tentative D call: TRBD1 (5 bases). CDR3 size: 14 residues. The germline V and J ends were trimmed by 5 bases and 7 bases, with 17 bases remaining between them. Germline lookup yields CDR1 SNHLY and CDR2 FYNNEI. In nucleotides, the CDR3 is TGTGCCAGCAGTCCCTCCCGGGGGAGGGGTGAAGCTTTCTTT. It codes for CASSPSRGRGEAFF. The full variable domain, its missing parts supplied by reference TRBV2 and TRBJ1-1, is EPEVTQTPSHQVTQMGQEVILRCVPISNHLYFYWYRQILGQKVEFLVSFYNNEISEKSEIFDDQFSVERPDGSNFTLKIRSTKLEDSAMYFCASSPSRGRGEAFFGQGTRLTVV.

The chain combines TRBV5-1 with TRBJ1-2, with 9 bases aligning to TRBD1. Per germline, CDR1 SGHRS and CDR2 YFSETQ. The J segment lost 6 bases and the V segment lost 0 bases, leaving 6 bases of the junction unmatched. The length of the CDR3 is 15 residues. In nucleotides, the CDR3 is TGCGCCAGCAGCTTGGCCAGGGGGACAGGGAATGGCTACACCTTC. Protein product: CASSLARGTGNGYTF.

This clone was seen a single time. J is TRBJ2-3 and V is TRBV10-1; TRBD1 matches 8 bases. The CDR3 contains 15 residues. Germline values: CDR1 WNHNN, CDR2 SYGVQD (reference sequence). The trim removed 6 bases at V and 1 base at J, leaving 6 bases unmatched. The CDR3 sequence: CASSSDRVRTDTQYF. Written as DNA, the CDR3 is TGCGCCAGCAGCTCGGACAGGGTTCGCACAGATACGCAGTATTTT.